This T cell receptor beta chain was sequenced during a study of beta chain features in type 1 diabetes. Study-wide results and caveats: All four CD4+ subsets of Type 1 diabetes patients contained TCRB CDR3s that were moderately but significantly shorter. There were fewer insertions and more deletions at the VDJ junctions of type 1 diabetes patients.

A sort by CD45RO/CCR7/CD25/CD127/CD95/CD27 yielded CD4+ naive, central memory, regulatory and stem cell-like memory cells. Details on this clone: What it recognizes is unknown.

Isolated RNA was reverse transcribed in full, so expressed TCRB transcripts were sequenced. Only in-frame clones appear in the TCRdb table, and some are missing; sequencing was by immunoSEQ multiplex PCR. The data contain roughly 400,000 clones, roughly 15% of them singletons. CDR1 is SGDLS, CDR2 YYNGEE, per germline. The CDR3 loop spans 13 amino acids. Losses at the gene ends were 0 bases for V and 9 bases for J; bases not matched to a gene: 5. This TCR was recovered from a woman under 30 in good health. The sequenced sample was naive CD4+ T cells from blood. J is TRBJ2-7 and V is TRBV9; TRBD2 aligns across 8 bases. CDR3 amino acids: CASSVGSSGPQYF. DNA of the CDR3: TGTGCCAGCAGCGTAGGATCTAGCGGGCCGCAGTACTTC.